The 30 T cell receptor beta chains reported below all come from one sample, sequenced in a study of shared clonotypes between healthy human individuals. Here immunoSEQ multiplex PCR was the method, and the copy in TCRdb shows in-frame clones only, minus some. The data contain about 2.3 million clones, approximately 95% of them seen just once; the ten biggest clones take up roughly 0.36%. The sequenced material came from naive CD4+ T cells from PBMCs. This sample's subset: CD45RA+ positively selected. The receptors here all came from a young man in good health. Some clones in this sample may be carry-over from other donors' samples.

This clone was detected once. The chain uses TRBV27 and TRBJ1-3; no firm D call. CDR3 length: 14 residues. Per germline, CDR1 MNHEY and CDR2 SMNVEV (reference sequence). Deletions cut 9 bases from V and 0 bases from J, with 12 bases between. The CDR3 sequence is CASGRPLSGNTIYF. The CDR3 DNA reads as TGTGCCAGTGGCCGGCCCCTCTCTGGAAACACCATATATTTT.

This rearrangement joins TRBV15 to TRBJ2-2; perhaps TRBD2 as D (6 bases). This CDR3 has 15 amino acids. V was pared by 1 base and J by 4 bases, with 10 bases between. Germline CDR1 reads LNHNV; CDR2 reads YYDKDF (reference sequence). The CDR3 region is CATSRGGVSTGELFF. As DNA, the CDR3 is TGTGCCACCAGCAGAGGGGGGGTGTCCACCGGGGAGCTGTTTTTT.

The J gene is TRBJ2-6, the V gene TRBV28, with 9 bases matching TRBD1. Trimming took 5 bases from V and 2 from J; bases not matched to a gene: 7. CDR1 and CDR2 from the germline V gene are MDHEN and SYDVKM. The CDR3 is made up of 17 amino acids. The CDR3 bases are TGTGCCAGCAGTGGTTCCGGGACAGGGACTGGGGCCAACGTCCTGACTTTC. Residues: CASSGSGTGTGANVLTF.

This clone came up once. The chain links TRBV5-4 to TRBJ1-4, with 7 bases fitting TRBD1. V lost 2 bases and J lost 0; bases outside the gene matches: 7. The CDR3 extends over 17 amino acids. CDR1 is SGHNT, CDR2 YYREEE, per germline (reference sequence). CDR3 in DNA: TGTGCCAGCAGCTTCCGACAGGGCCCTGCAACTAATGAAAAACTGTTTTTT. Translation gives CASSFRQGPATNEKLFF.

This chain's CDR3 is CASRAIGAGGTTDTQYF. The CDR3 bases are TGTGCCAGTAGGGCCATTGGGGCGGGAGGTACCACAGATACGCAGTATTTT. This sequence joins TRBV19 and TRBJ2-3; TRBD2 aligns across 8 bases. After removal of 6 bases from V and 2 bases from J, the junction contained 13 bases not matched to a gene. CDR1 is LNHDA and CDR2 is SQIVND in the germline V gene (reference sequence). This CDR3 comprises 17 residues.

The chain couples TRBV6-1 to TRBJ1-2; maybe TRBD1 (6 bases). CDR1 is MNHNS, CDR2 SASEGT, per germline. This CDR3 has 14 residues. With 5 bases removed from V and 6 bases from J, the gap between germline ends came to 16 bases. CDR3 bases: TGTGCCAGCAGTAACCAACTTACAGGGAATGGCTACACCTTC. Amino acids: CASSNQLTGNGYTF.

J is TRBJ1-2 and V is TRBV5-6; tentative D call: TRBD1 (6 bases). Germline V lookup: CDR1 SGHDT, CDR2 YYEEEE. This CDR3 spans 14 amino acids. Trimming shortened V by 9 bases and J by 2 bases, and 17 bases separated the two germline ends. The CDR3 here is CATTWVGGNYGYTF. CDR3 bases: TGTGCCACCACTTGGGTGGGGGGCAACTATGGCTACACCTTC.

The chain links TRBV28 to TRBJ2-1; no clear D. Germline-derived CDR1 and CDR2 are MDHEN and SYDVKM. The ends were cut back, 2 bases at V and 0 bases at J, with 8 bases in the middle. The CDR3 loop spans 15 amino acids. DNA for the CDR3: TGTGCCAGCAGTTTAGTGGATAGCTCCTACAATGAGCAGTTCTTC. Translation: CASSLVDSSYNEQFF.

The rearrangement joins TRBV19 to TRBJ2-6; 10 nucleotides align to TRBD1. The V gene end was trimmed by 4 bases and the J gene end by 2 bases; junction bases not matched to a gene: 5. The CDR3 has 17 amino acids. In germline, CDR1 is LNHDA, CDR2 SQIVND (reference sequence). The chain's CDR3 is CASSRDRGRAGANVLTF. As DNA, the CDR3 is TGTGCCAGTAGTAGGGACAGGGGTCGAGCTGGGGCCAACGTCCTGACTTTC.

The V call is TRBV7-9, the J call TRBJ1-1; D is perhaps TRBD1 (6 bases). This CDR3 comprises 14 residues. V lost 4 bases to trimming and J lost 5 bases, with 14 bases between them. CDR1 is SEHNR and CDR2 is FQNEAQ in the germline V gene (reference sequence). The CDR3 bases are TGTGCCAGCAGCTCACTAGGGGGGGGAACTGAAGCTTTCTTT. Protein: CASSSLGGGTEAFF.

V gene TRBV10-3 combines with J gene TRBJ2-1; tentatively, D is TRBD2 (6 bases). The V gene's germline CDR1 is ENHRY and CDR2 SYGVKD. The germline V and J ends were trimmed by 10 bases and 7 bases, with 14 bases remaining between them. The CDR3 is 12 residues long. CDR3 nucleotide sequence: TGTGCCACCGAGGGACTGACGAATGAGCAGTTCTTC. As protein: CATEGLTNEQFF.

Written as DNA, the CDR3 is TGTGCCAGCAGCCAGGGTAACAGGGGGACTGGCACAGATACGCAGTATTTT. Protein: CASSQGNRGTGTDTQYF. This sequence joins TRBV14 and TRBJ2-3, with 8 bases aligning to TRBD1. Germline V CDR1 and CDR2: SGHDN, FVKESK. The V gene end was trimmed by 3 bases and the J gene end by 1 base; junction bases not matched to a gene: 9. The CDR3 covers 17 residues.

The chain recombines TRBV9 with TRBJ1-2, with D maybe TRBD1 (6 bases). V lost 0 bases and J lost 8, with 20 bases in between. The CDR3 runs to 16 residues. Germline-derived CDR1 and CDR2 are SGDLS and YYNGEE. CDR3 DNA sequence: TGTGCCAGCAGCGTAGGCCCGTCGGGGGCCTGGAGGGGCTACACCTTC. This sequence encodes CASSVGPSGAWRGYTF.

This clone came up once. This sequence joins TRBV2 and TRBJ2-6; the match to TRBD2 covers 8 bases. CDR3 length: 15 residues. Germline CDR1 and CDR2: SNHLY and FYNNEI. The CDR3 coding sequence is TGTGCTTCGGGCGGGGGGCTATCTGGGGCCAACGTCCTGACTTTC. Its translation is CASGGGLSGANVLTF.

The genes are TRBV5-1 and TRBJ2-1, with D tentatively TRBD2 (6 bases). V shed 0 bases and J shed 9 bases, with 19 bases lying between them. The germline CDR1 and CDR2 sequences are SGHRS and YFSETQ. The CDR3 consists of 16 residues. CDR3 nucleotide sequence: TGCGCCAGCAGCTTGGGTAGCGGCAGGGTCGTGGGTGAGCAGTTCTTC. Protein product: CASSLGSGRVVGEQFF.

With respect to this clone: The same CDR3 arises from other DNA sequences in this sample as well. This chain connects TRBV20-1 to TRBJ2-3; no firm D call. The CDR3 has 11 amino acids. Germline CDR1 reads DFQATT; CDR2 reads SNEGSKA (reference sequence). V shed 5 bases and J shed 4 bases, with 7 bases lying between them. CDR3 nucleotide sequence: TGCAGTGCTGCCTTGGCAGATACGCAGTATTTT. Translation: CSAALADTQYF.

The chain is built from TRBV4-3 and TRBJ2-5, with TRBD2 matching over 10 bases. The trim removed 4 bases at V and 3 bases at J, leaving 11 bases unmatched. Germline-derived CDR1 and CDR2 are LGHNA and YSLEER. This CDR3 region has 17 residues. The CDR3, as DNA: TGCGCCAGCAGCCGAGCTAGCGGGAGAGAGGGAGAAGAGACCCAGTACTTC. As protein: CASSRASGREGEETQYF.

The chain recombines TRBV10-3 with TRBJ2-3, with a weak D call TRBD2 (6 bases). V lost 4 bases and J lost 2, with 19 bases in between. This CDR3 spans 17 amino acids. From germline, CDR1 is ENHRY and CDR2 SYGVKD. The CDR3 here is CAISALLVAGPTDTQYF. DNA of the CDR3: TGTGCCATCAGTGCCCTTCTGGTCGCGGGACCCACAGATACGCAGTATTTT.

The chain employs TRBV7-8 and TRBJ2-4, with D perhaps matching TRBD1 (6 bases). This CDR3 has 16 amino acids. The V gene lost 3 bases and the J gene lost 1 base, with 13 bases spanning the gap. Germline CDR1 and CDR2: SGHVS and FQNEAQ. CDR3 loop: CASSFGTPRAKNIQYF. CDR3 coding DNA: TGTGCCAGCAGCTTCGGGACACCTCGGGCCAAAAACATTCAGTACTTC.

The V call is TRBV5-4, the J call TRBJ2-1; 7 bases map to TRBD2. Germline loops: CDR1 SGHNT, CDR2 YYREEE (reference sequence). V shed 6 bases and J 8 bases; nucleotides not matched to a gene: 8. The length of the CDR3 is 13 residues. CDR3 in DNA: TGTGCCAGCACCCTCCGCGGGAGCGATGAGCAGTTCTTC. Translating it yields CASTLRGSDEQFF.

This chain links TRBV10-3 with TRBJ1-4, with TRBD1 as a possible D gene (6 bases). The length of the CDR3 is 15 residues. CDR1 ENHRY and CDR2 SYGVKD come from the germline V gene. Trimming left V 0 bases short and J 6 bases short, with 11 bases between. The CDR3 loop is CAISESPGGYEKLFF. In nucleotides, the CDR3 is TGTGCCATCAGTGAGTCCCCCGGGGGCTATGAAAAACTGTTTTTT.

The chain uses TRBV27 and TRBJ1-2; the D is unclear. There are 15 residues in the CDR3. V was trimmed by 4 bases and J by 4 bases, leaving 16 bases between them. Germline V CDR1 and CDR2: MNHEY, SMNVEV (reference sequence). Written as DNA, the CDR3 is TGTGCCAGCAGTTCCCCCCGGACGGGATTCTATGGCTACACCTTC. Its translation is CASSSPRTGFYGYTF.

This chain uses TRBV13 with TRBJ2-5; D possibly matches TRBD1 or TRBD2 (5 bases each). With 5 bases removed from V and 0 bases from J, the gap between germline ends came to 22 bases. This CDR3 is 18 amino acids long. Germline loops: CDR1 PRHDT, CDR2 FYEKMQ (reference sequence). The CDR3 loop is CASSPSPGQGSDQETQYF. CDR3 nucleotides: TGTGCCAGCAGCCCCTCCCCGGGGCAGGGCAGCGACCAAGAGACCCAGTACTTC. The full variable domain, its missing parts supplied by reference TRBV13 and TRBJ2-5, is AAGVIQSPRHLIKEKRETATLKCYPIPRHDTVYWYQQGPGQDPQFLISFYEKMQSDKGSIPDRFSAQQFSDYHSELNMSSLELGDSALYFCASSPSPGQGSDQETQYFGPGTRLLVL.

The chain links TRBV11-2 to TRBJ1-3; D call uncertain. The ends were cut back, 3 bases at V and 4 bases at J, with 10 bases in the middle. CDR3 size: 14 residues. CDR1 and CDR2 (germline): SGHAT, FQNNGV. The CDR3 DNA is TGTGCCAGCAGCTTGGTCGGAGCAGGAAACACCATATATTTT. Amino acids: CASSLVGAGNTIYF.

This clone came up once. This chain links TRBV2 with TRBJ1-2; D might be TRBD1 (5 bases). CDR3 length equals 13 residues. Trimming removed 8 bases from V and 1 base from J, with 11 bases in between. Germline CDR1 reads SNHLY; CDR2 reads FYNNEI. The CDR3 DNA reads as TGTGCCAGCCGAACACAGGATAACTATGGCTACACCTTC. Amino acids: CASRTQDNYGYTF.

The chain employs TRBV7-8 and TRBJ2-2; 8 bases agree with TRBD2. CDR1 SGHVS and CDR2 FQNEAQ come from the germline V gene. V lost 6 bases and J lost 4; bases outside the gene matches: 19. CDR3 length: 19 residues. As DNA, the CDR3 is TGTGCCAGCAGGATCCGCGGGGGGCGGGAGATCCGGGCCACCGGGGAGCTGTTTTTT. The encoded protein is CASRIRGGREIRATGELFF.

This clone came up once. The rearrangement joins TRBV6-6 to TRBJ1-1, with TRBD1 identical over 8 bases. Germline lookup yields CDR1 MNHNY and CDR2 SVGAGI (reference sequence). This CDR3 is 15 amino acids long. Unmatched junction bases numbered 9, after V lost 5 bases and J lost 4 bases. The CDR3 here is CASSRLTGDGTEAFF. CDR3 bases: TGTGCCAGCAGTCGACTGACAGGGGATGGCACTGAAGCTTTCTTT.

The chain combines TRBV7-6 with TRBJ2-7, with 7 bases that match TRBD1. The V gene's germline CDR1 is SGHVS and CDR2 FNYEAQ. The CDR3 extends over 14 amino acids. V trimming: 5 bases; J trimming: 3 bases; junction bases outside the gene matches: 7. The CDR3 DNA is TGTGCCAGCAGCCTTGGACAGGTACTCTACGAGCAGTACTTC. It specifies CASSLGQVLYEQYF.

In this sample, this clone turned up once. The germline gene is not matched at one end of the junction; a read error may be the cause. The V gene is TRBV28, the J gene TRBJ2-1; D not resolved. CDR1 MDHEN and CDR2 SYDVKM come from the germline V gene. The CDR3 sequence is 13 residues long. The CDR3 DNA reads TGTGCCAGCAGCTTATCCGAAGGCGGTGAGCAGTTCTTC. Its protein product is CASSLSEGGEQFF. The complete variable domain, with remaining parts taken from reference TRBV28 and TRBJ2-1, reads DVKVTQSSRYLVKRTGEKVFLECVQDMDHENMFWYRQDPGLGLRLIYFSYDVKMKEKGDIPEGYSVSREKKERFSLILESASTNQTSMYLCASSLSEGGEQFFGPGTRLTVL.

The chain carries TRBV25-1 and TRBJ1-2; D possibly corresponds to TRBD1 (5 bases). The germline V and J ends were trimmed by 1 base and 5 bases, with 11 bases remaining between them. The CDR3 runs 14 residues. CDR1 and CDR2 from the germline V gene are MGHDK and SYGVNS. The CDR3: CASSESGGWYGYTF. In DNA form, the CDR3 reads TGTGCCAGCAGTGAATCGGGGGGTTGGTATGGCTACACCTTC.